What follows describes a single TCR beta chain. TCRdb keeps only in-frame clones here, not all; method: immunoSEQ multiplex PCR. The table lists around 480,000 clones, about 79% of them singletons. The entry originates in a study of shared clonotypes between healthy human individuals. Germline loops: CDR1 KGHSH, CDR2 LQKENI. Trimming cost V 6 bases and J 6 bases, with 17 bases left between them. The CDR3 has 15 amino acids. Sample: PBMCs. V usage is TRBV18 and J usage is TRBJ2-2; TRBD2 might be the D (5 bases). This TCR derives from a middle-aged woman in good health. Some clones in this sample may be carry-over from other donors' samples. The CDR3 reads CASSGERPGPGELFF. Here the CDR3 DNA reads TGTGCCAGCTCCGGGGAAAGGCCGGGCCCCGGGGAGCTGTTTTTT.